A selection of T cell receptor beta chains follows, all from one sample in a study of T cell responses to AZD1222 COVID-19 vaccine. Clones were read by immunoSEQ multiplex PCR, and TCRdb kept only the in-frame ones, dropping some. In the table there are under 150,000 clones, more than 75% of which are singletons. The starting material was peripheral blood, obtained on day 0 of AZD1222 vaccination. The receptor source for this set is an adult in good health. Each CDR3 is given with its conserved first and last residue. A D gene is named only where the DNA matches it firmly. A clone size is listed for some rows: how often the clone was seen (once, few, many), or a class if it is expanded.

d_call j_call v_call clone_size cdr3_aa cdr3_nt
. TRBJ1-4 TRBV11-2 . CASSLDPGSSGGQLFF TGTGCCAGCAGCTTAGATCCGGGGTCTTCGGGAGGCCAGCTGTTTTTT
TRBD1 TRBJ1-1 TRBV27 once CASSQDRGPEAFF TGTGCCAGCAGTCAGGACAGGGGCCCTGAAGCTTTCTTT
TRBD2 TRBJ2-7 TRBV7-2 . CASSLDAGGSAYEQYF TGTGCCAGCAGCTTAGATGCGGGAGGATCCGCCTACGAGCAGTACTTC
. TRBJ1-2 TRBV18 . CASSRGGGNYGYTF TGTGCCAGCTCCCGAGGTGGGGGGAATTATGGCTACACCTTC
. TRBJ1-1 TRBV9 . CASSALVTRSEAFF TGTGCCAGCAGCGCCCTTGTGACCCGCTCTGAAGCTTTCTTT
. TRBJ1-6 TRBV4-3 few CASSQTVTAYNSPLHF TGCGCCAGCAGCCAAACTGTTACCGCCTATAATTCACCCCTCCACTTT
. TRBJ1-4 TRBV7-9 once CASSLAPAVNEKLFF TGTGCCAGCAGCTTAGCTCCAGCCGTTAATGAAAAACTGTTTTTT
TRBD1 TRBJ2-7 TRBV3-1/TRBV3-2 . CASSRRDRGQWEQYF TGTGCCAGCAGCCGCCGGGACAGGGGGCAATGGGAGCAGTACTTC
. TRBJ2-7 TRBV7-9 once CASSLGGNPYEQYF TGTGCCAGCAGCTTAGGAGGGAACCCCTACGAGCAGTACTTC
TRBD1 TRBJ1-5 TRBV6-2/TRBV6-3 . CASSYDRGNQPQHF TGTGCCAGCAGTTACGACAGGGGCAATCAGCCCCAGCATTTT
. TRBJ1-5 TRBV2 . CASGGAGTHSNQPQHF TGTGCCAGCGGAGGGGCTGGGACCCATAGCAATCAGCCCCAGCATTTT
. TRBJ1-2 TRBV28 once CASSLMENYGYTF TGTGCCAGCAGTTTAATGGAGAACTATGGCTACACCTTC
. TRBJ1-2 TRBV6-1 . CASSDTGLPMQDYGYTF TGTGCCAGCAGTGATACGGGACTCCCAATGCAGGACTATGGCTACACCTTC
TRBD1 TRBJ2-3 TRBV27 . CASSPSDRASTDTQYF TGTGCCAGCAGTCCTTCGGACAGGGCCTCCACAGATACGCAGTATTTT
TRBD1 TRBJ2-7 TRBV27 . CASFNRGREQYF TGTGCCAGCTTTAACAGGGGGCGAGAGCAGTACTTC
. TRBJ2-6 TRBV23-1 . CASSQWALSGSCGANVLTF TGCGCCAGCAGTCAATGGGCCCTTAGTGGCAGCTGTGGGGCCAACGTCCTGACTTTC
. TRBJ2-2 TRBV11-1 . CASSFLSGLGGELFF TGTGCCAGCAGCTTTCTAAGCGGGTTGGGCGGGGAGCTGTTTTTT
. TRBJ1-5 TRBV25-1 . CASSGTGTGRDQPQHF TGTGCCAGCAGTGGAACCGGGACGGGACGTGACCAGCCCCAGCATTTT
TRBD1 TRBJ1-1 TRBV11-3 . CASSLDHQGAAWTAFF TGTGCCAGCAGCTTAGATCACCAGGGGGCAGCTTGGACGGCTTTCTTT
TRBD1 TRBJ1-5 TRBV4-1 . CASSRGLGNQPQHF TGCGCCAGCAGCAGGGGGCTGGGCAATCAGCCCCAGCATTTT
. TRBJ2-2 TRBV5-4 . CASSSAKMNTGELFF TGTGCCAGCAGCTCCGCCAAGATGAACACCGGGGAGCTGTTTTTT
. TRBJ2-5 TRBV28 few CASSLRETQYF TGTGCCAGCAGTTTAAGAGAGACCCAGTACTTC
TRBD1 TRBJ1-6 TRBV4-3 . CASSQDIGRGDYNSPLHF TGCGCCAGCAGCCAAGATATTGGCAGGGGGGACTATAATTCACCCCTCCACTTT
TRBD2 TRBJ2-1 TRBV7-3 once CASSPVGLAGDPEQFF TGTGCCAGCAGCCCAGTGGGACTAGCGGGAGACCCTGAGCAGTTCTTC
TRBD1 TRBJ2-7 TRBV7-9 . CASSVRQGRDEQYF TGTGCCAGCAGCGTACGACAGGGGCGGGACGAGCAGTACTTC
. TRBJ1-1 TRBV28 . CASSPWGGGKNTEAFF TGTGCCAGCAGTCCCTGGGGCGGAGGGAAGAACACTGAAGCTTTCTTT
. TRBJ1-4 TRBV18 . CASSPPVRDSDEKLFF TGTGCCAGCTCACCACCGGTAAGGGACTCGGATGAAAAACTGTTTTTT
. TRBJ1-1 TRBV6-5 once CASKEEGYTEAFF TGTGCCAGCAAGGAGGAGGGGTACACTGAAGCTTTCTTT
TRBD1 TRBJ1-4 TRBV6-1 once CASSDAPGTGNEKLFF TGTGCCAGCAGTGACGCGCCCGGGACAGGGAATGAAAAACTGTTTTTT
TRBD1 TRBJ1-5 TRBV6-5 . CASSLDRFGWHF TGTGCCAGCAGCCTGGACAGGTTTGGTTGGCATTTT
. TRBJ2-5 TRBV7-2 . CASSLDTGRETQYF TGTGCCAGCAGCTTAGACACAGGGCGCGAGACCCAGTACTTC
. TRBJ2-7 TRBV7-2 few CASSSSGPEREQYF TGTGCCAGCAGCTCAAGCGGACCCGAGCGGGAGCAGTACTTC
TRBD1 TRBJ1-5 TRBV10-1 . CASRNRGLQPQHF TGCGCCAGCAGGAACAGGGGACTACAGCCCCAGCATTTT
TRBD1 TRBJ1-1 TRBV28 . CASSSTGGNTEAFF TGTGCCAGCAGTTCCACAGGGGGGAACACTGAAGCTTTCTTT
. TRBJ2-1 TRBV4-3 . CASSQDSHLSSYNEQFF TGCGCCAGCAGCCAAGATTCCCACCTAAGCTCCTACAATGAGCAGTTCTTC
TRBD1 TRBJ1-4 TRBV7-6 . CASSQEGTGGEKLFF TGTGCCAGCAGCCAAGAAGGGACAGGGGGTGAAAAACTGTTTTTT
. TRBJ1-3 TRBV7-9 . CASSPRGGDSGNTIYF TGTGCCAGCAGCCCAAGGGGAGGTGACTCTGGAAACACCATATATTTT
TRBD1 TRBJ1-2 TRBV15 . CATSSGTDYYGYTF TGTGCCACCAGCAGCGGGACAGACTACTATGGCTACACCTTC
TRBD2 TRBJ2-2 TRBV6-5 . CASRKSGGAGELFF TGTGCCAGCAGAAAAAGCGGGGGGGCCGGGGAGCTGTTTTTT
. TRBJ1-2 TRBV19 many CASTGTTGGYTF TGTGCCAGTACTGGGACTACCGGGGGCTACACCTTC
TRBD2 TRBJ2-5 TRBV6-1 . CASSEVLAEQETQYF TGTGCCAGCAGTGAGGTACTAGCGGAACAAGAGACCCAGTACTTC
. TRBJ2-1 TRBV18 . CASSPERSYNEQFF TGTGCCAGCTCACCGGAGCGGAGCTACAATGAGCAGTTCTTC
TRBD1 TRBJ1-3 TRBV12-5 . CASGDDRAGNTIYF TGTGCTAGTGGTGATGACAGGGCTGGAAACACCATATATTTT
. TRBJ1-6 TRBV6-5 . CASRPGDSPLHF TGTGCCAGCAGGCCAGGGGACTCACCCCTCCACTTT
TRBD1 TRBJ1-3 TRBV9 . CASSALDLGQVSGNTIYF TGTGCCAGCAGCGCGCTTGATTTGGGACAGGTCTCTGGAAACACCATATATTTT
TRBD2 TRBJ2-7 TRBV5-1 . CASSSGLAGYEQYF TGCGCCAGCAGCTCGGGACTAGCGGGCTACGAGCAGTACTTC
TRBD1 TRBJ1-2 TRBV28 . CASSGKGTGGRGYTF TGTGCCAGCAGTGGAAAAGGGACAGGTGGCCGAGGCTACACCTTC
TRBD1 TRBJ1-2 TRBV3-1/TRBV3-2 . CASSQDRGQGAYTF TGTGCCAGCAGCCAAGATAGGGGACAGGGGGCATACACCTTC